A selection of T cell receptor beta chains follows, all from one sample in a study of blood T cells in healthy people across ages. Each CDR3 protein gets one entry after TCRdb re-called the 5' RACE reads with MiXCR. Of about 930,000 distinct CDR3 sequences detected, 25% to 35% appear once; the ten largest clones hold roughly a tenth. The sample was also linked to a second study, of T cells of mothers and their children.

Material: blood. The receptors here all came from a woman aged 40 to 50 in good health. Both conserved end residues are part of each CDR3. Each record gives: D gene, J gene, V gene, clone size, CDR3 protein, CDR3 DNA. The D gene is left open where the match is weak. Rows may omit the clone size; those that give it use once, few, many or a size class.

>TRBD2|TRBJ2-5|TRBV18|many
CASSSGLAVGETQYF
TGTGCCAGCTCATCGGGACTAGCAGTGGGTGAGACCCAGTACTTC
>TRBD1|TRBJ1-2|TRBV2|-
CASTLTAGGGYGYTF
TGTGCCAGCACTTTGACAGCAGGGGGAGGCTATGGCTACACCTTC
>-|TRBJ2-7|TRBV20-1|once
CSAMGLSSYEQYF
TGCAGTGCTATGGGCCTGAGCTCCTACGAGCAGTACTTC
>-|TRBJ2-3|TRBV5-1|few
CASSLWVQAERSTDTQYF
TGCGCCAGCAGCTTGTGGGTACAGGCCGAAAGAAGCACAGATACGCAGTATTTT
>-|TRBJ1-1|TRBV15|few
CATSSNRVWDTEAFF
TGTGCCACCAGCAGTAACAGGGTTTGGGACACTGAAGCTTTCTTT
>-|TRBJ2-6|TRBV20-1|-
CSARRAGANALTF
TGCAGTGCTAGACGGGCTGGGGCCAACGCCCTGACTTTC
>-|TRBJ2-5|TRBV7-2|few
CASSAPGQVNQETQYF
TGTGCCAGCAGCGCCCCGGGGCAGGTGAACCAAGAGACCCAGTACTTC
>-|TRBJ1-1|TRBV7-9|-
CASSALQTLKAFF
TGTGCCAGCAGCGCCCTGCAAACCCTTAAAGCTTTCTTT
>TRBD1|TRBJ2-5|TRBV7-3|many
CASSLYQGAQETQYF
TGTGCCAGCAGCTTATATCAGGGGGCTCAAGAGACCCAGTACTTC
>TRBD2|TRBJ2-7|TRBV4-2|many
CASSQEFAGGSFYEQYF
TGTGCCAGCAGCCAAGAATTCGCGGGGGGGTCATTCTACGAGCAGTACTTC
>-|TRBJ2-1|TRBV12-3/TRBV12-4|few
CASSLGGPSYNEQFF
TGTGCCAGCAGTTTAGGGGGGCCCTCCTACAATGAGCAGTTCTTC
>TRBD2|TRBJ2-4|TRBV18|-
CASSPLTSGPNEQYF
TGTGCCAGCTCACCGCTGACTAGCGGGCCGAATGAGCAGTACTTC
>-|TRBJ1-2|TRBV9|-
CASSVSDGDYGYTF
TGTGCCAGCAGCGTCTCAGACGGGGACTATGGCTACACCTTC
>-|TRBJ2-7|TRBV6-2/TRBV6-3|few
CATDVGNGCSEQYF
TGTGCCACCGATGTCGGGAACGGTTGCTCCGAGCAGTACTTC
>TRBD1|TRBJ1-2|TRBV7-9|many
CASSSSGTGANYGYTF
TGTGCCAGCAGCTCTAGCGGGACAGGGGCTAACTATGGCTACACCTTC
>TRBD2|TRBJ2-1|TRBV9|many
CASSAGTTFDEQFF
TGTGCCAGCAGCGCGGGGACTACCTTCGATGAGCAGTTCTTC
>-|TRBJ2-1|TRBV7-9|-
CASSPVSTEQFF
TGTGCCAGCAGCCCCGTATCGACTGAGCAGTTCTTC
>-|TRBJ1-2|TRBV21-1|few
CASSKDRGEGGYTF
TGTGCCAGCAGCAAAGACAGGGGGGAGGGTGGCTACACCTTC
>TRBD1|TRBJ2-3|TRBV7-9|-
CASSTNTGGDTDTLYF
TGTGCCAGCAGCACCAATACAGGGGGCGACACAGATACGCTGTATTTT
>-|TRBJ1-1|TRBV7-3|many
CASSETPNTEAFF
TGTGCCAGCAGCGAAACTCCGAACACTGAAGCTTTCTTT
>-|TRBJ1-3|TRBV28|-
CASSLGGRNTIYF
TGTGCCAGCAGTTTAGGGGGGAGAAACACCATATATTTT
>TRBD1|TRBJ2-7|TRBV20-1|many
CSGGPGQGGREQYF
TGCAGTGGCGGCCCGGGACAGGGAGGGCGAGAGCAGTACTTC
>TRBD1|TRBJ2-5|TRBV4-1|few
CASSQGQGNGQETQYF
TGCGCCAGCAGCCAGGGACAGGGGAATGGGCAAGAGACCCAGTACTTC
>-|TRBJ1-1|TRBV28|-
CASSRGRIMNTEAFF
TGTGCCAGTAGTAGGGGGAGGATCATGAACACTGAAGCTTTCTTT
>TRBD2|TRBJ2-1|TRBV29-1|few
CSVEKTSGGVYNEQFF
TGCAGCGTTGAAAAGACTAGCGGGGGGGTCTACAATGAGCAGTTCTTC
>TRBD1|TRBJ2-1|TRBV3-1|-
CASSQGTGQYEQFF
TGTGCCAGCAGCCAAGGGACAGGGCAGTACGAGCAGTTCTTC
>TRBD2|TRBJ2-3|TRBV7-2|many
CASSLQRGGADTQYF
TGTGCCAGCAGCTTACAGCGGGGGGGCGCAGATACGCAGTATTTT
>-|TRBJ1-6|TRBV6-1|-
CASSTGTGNSPLHF
TGTGCCAGCAGTACCGGGACGGGGAATTCACCCCTCCACTTT
>-|TRBJ2-7|TRBV6-2/TRBV6-3|few
CASSYAPLRVSYEQYF
TGTGCCAGCAGTTACGCCCCGTTGCGGGTTTCCTACGAGCAGTACTTC
>-|TRBJ2-7|TRBV7-9|-
CASSLDLETKAYF
TGTGCCAGCAGCTTGGATCTAGAAACAAAGGCGTACTTC
>TRBD1|TRBJ2-5|TRBV6-5|many
CASRRPGQGETQYF
TGTGCCAGCAGGCGACCGGGACAGGGAGAGACCCAGTACTTC
>TRBD1|TRBJ1-1|TRBV20-1|-
CSAPQPGQKTEAFF
TGCAGTGCCCCACAACCGGGACAGAAGACTGAAGCTTTCTTT
>-|TRBJ2-1|TRBV9|once
CASSGELRKAGQFF
TGTGCCAGCAGCGGAGAGTTGAGAAAAGCCGGGCAGTTCTTC